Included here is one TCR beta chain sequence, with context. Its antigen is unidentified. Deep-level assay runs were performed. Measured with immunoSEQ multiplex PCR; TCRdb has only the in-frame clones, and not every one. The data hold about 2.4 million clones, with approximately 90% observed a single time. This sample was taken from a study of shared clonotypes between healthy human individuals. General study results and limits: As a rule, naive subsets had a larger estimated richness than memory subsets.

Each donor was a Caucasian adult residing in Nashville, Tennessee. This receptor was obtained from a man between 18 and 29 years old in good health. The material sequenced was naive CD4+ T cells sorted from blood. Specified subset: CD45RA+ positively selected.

The CDR3 region has the DNA TGTGCCAGCAGCCCACCGGGATATGTTTTTGGGGAGCAGTACTTC. Translation gives CASSPPGYVFGEQYF. The rearrangement uses TRBV6-5 and TRBJ2-7, with D possibly TRBD2 on 5 matching bases. The CDR3 runs 15 residues. Trimming removed 6 bases from V and 7 bases from J, with 22 bases in between. Looked up from germline, CDR1 is MNHEY and CDR2 is SVGAGI.